The 11 T cell receptor beta chains below come from one sample, sequenced in a study of blood T cells in healthy people across ages (dated by TCRdb to between 2015 and 2017). The library was made by 5' RACE. The sequencing machine was an Illumina HiSeq 2500. A second PCR of roughly 7 to 12 cycles was performed with a sample-barcoded 5' primer and a J-beta primer mix. TCRdb applied fastp at Q25 and MiXCR to the public reads, then kept only in-frame beta chains. CDR3 protein duplicates are merged, each entry listing the most common genes and DNA. The sample includes under 2,000,000 distinct CDR3 sequences, with around 50% observed a single time. Around 2.1% of the sample is in the top ten clones. Specimen: blood. The receptors stem from a woman aged 40 to 50 in good health.

As for this clonotype: Germline and junction disagree at one end, which may indicate a read error. V and J are TRBV29-1 and TRBJ2-1; 8 nucleotides align to TRBD2. The CDR3 is 15 residues long. Germline loops: CDR1 SQVTM, CDR2 ANQGSEA. CDR3 sequence (DNA): TGCGGCGTTGTCGGGCTAGCGGGCTTATACAATGAGCAGTTCTTC. It is translated as CGVVGLAGLYNEQFF.

This clonotype was detected a few times. The chain couples TRBV20-1 to TRBJ1-1; possibly TRBD1 for D (6 bases). CDR1 is DFQATT, CDR2 SNEGSKA, per germline (reference sequence). This CDR3 region has 12 residues. In nucleotides, the CDR3 is TGCGGCCCCACAGGGAAGAACACTGAAGCTTTCTTT. Protein product: CGPTGKNTEAFF.

V usage is TRBV25-1 and J usage is TRBJ1-5; possible D gene TRBD1, 5 bases. The CDR3 runs 14 residues. V shed 3 bases and J shed 5 bases, with 11 bases lying between them. Germline loops: CDR1 MGHDK, CDR2 SYGVNS. This chain's CDR3 is CASSDTTAYQPQHF. The CDR3 DNA reads as TGTGCCAGCAGTGATACGACAGCTTATCAGCCCCAGCATTTT. The entire variable domain, with the rest obtained from reference TRBV25-1 and TRBJ1-5, is as follows: EADIYQTPRYLVIGTGKKITLECSQTMGHDKMYWYQQDPGMELHLIHYSYGVNSTEKGDLSSESTVSRIRTEHFPLTLESARPSHTSQYLCASSDTTAYQPQHFGDGTRLSIL.

The J gene is TRBJ2-5, the V gene TRBV27; 10 nucleotides match TRBD2. Germline lookup yields CDR1 MNHEY and CDR2 SMNVEV (reference sequence). V shed 5 bases and J 5 bases; nucleotides not matched to a gene: 11. The CDR3 totals 16 residues. In nucleotides, the CDR3 is TGTGCCAGCAGTCCATTCAGCGGGGGGGTCGGGGAGACCCAGTACTTC. Amino acids: CASSPFSGGVGETQYF.

This sequence joins TRBV5-1 and TRBJ1-2, with TRBD1 identical over 8 bases. Germline values: CDR1 SGHRS, CDR2 YFSETQ. This CDR3 contains 18 residues. Trimming at V came to 1 base and at J to 2 bases, leaving 13 bases not matched to a gene. The CDR3 bases are TGCGCCAGCAGCTTGCAAGGGCCGGGCAGGGGGCTGAACTATGGCTACACCTTC. It encodes CASSLQGPGRGLNYGYTF. The full variable domain, its missing parts supplied by reference TRBV5-1 and TRBJ1-2, is KAGVTQTPRYLIKTRGQQVTLSCSPISGHRSVSWYQQTPGQGLQFLFEYFSETQRNKGNFPGRFSGRQFSNSRSEMNVSTLELGDSALYLCASSLQGPGRGLNYGYTFGSGTRLTVV.

The chain joins TRBV7-8 to TRBJ2-3; a weak D match, TRBD2 (6 bases). The ends were cut back, 2 bases at V and 0 bases at J, with 21 bases in the middle. This CDR3 is 19 amino acids long. Germline CDR1 SGHVS, CDR2 FQNEAQ. The CDR3 sequence: CASSLIPRDLGASTDTQYF. CDR3 in DNA: TGTGCCAGCAGCTTAATTCCGCGGGATTTGGGCGCTAGCACAGATACGCAGTATTTT. The full variable domain, completed using reference TRBV7-8 and TRBJ2-3, is GAGVSQSPRYKVAKRGQDVALRCDPISGHVSLFWYQQALGQGPEFLTYFQNEAQLDKSGLPSDRFFAERPEGSVSTLKIQRTQQEDSAVYLCASSLIPRDLGASTDTQYFGPGTRLTVL.

The gene calls are TRBV3-1 and TRBJ1-2; 8 nucleotides line up with TRBD1. CDR3 size: 17 residues. The germline gives CDR1 LGHDT, CDR2 YNNKEL (reference sequence). The V and J ends lost 3 bases and 4 bases, in that order; junction bases with no gene match: 13. The CDR3 DNA reads TGTGCCAGCAGCCATTCCTCCGCGGCAGGGGGCCGCTATGGCTACACCTTC. Its protein product is CASSHSSAAGGRYGYTF. Full variable domain (rest looked up from reference TRBV3-1 and TRBJ1-2): DTAVSQTPKYLVTQMGNDKSIKCEQNLGHDTMYWYKQDSKKFLKIMFSYNNKELIINETVPNRFSPKSPDKAHLNLHINSLELGDSAVYFCASSHSSAAGGRYGYTFGSGTRLTVV.

In its sample, this clonotype was seen a few times. The chain couples TRBV12-3 or TRBV12-4 to TRBJ2-1; D remains unclear. CDR3 length equals 14 residues. V lost 5 bases and J lost 7, with 15 bases in between. The CDR3 nucleotides read TGTGCCAGCAGTCCACGATCGTGGGATAATGAGCAGTTCTTC. Translating gives CASSPRSWDNEQFF.

This clonotype has more than one count but fewer than ten. This rearrangement joins TRBV10-3 to TRBJ2-5, with a weak D call TRBD2 (5 bases). The ends were cut back, 7 bases at V and 5 bases at J, with 20 bases in the middle. Germline V lookup: CDR1 ENHRY, CDR2 SYGVKD. The CDR3 spans 15 residues. The chain's CDR3 is CAINPGLYAGETQYF. The CDR3 DNA reads as TGTGCCATCAACCCTGGACTGTACGCCGGGGAGACCCAGTACTTC.

The chain couples TRBV6-1 to TRBJ2-3, with 12 bases identical to TRBD2. This CDR3 spans 20 amino acids. In germline, CDR1 is MNHNS, CDR2 SASEGT. V lost 1 base and J lost 6; bases outside the gene matches: 17. The CDR3 protein is CASSEGSGLAGPHRWDTQYF. CDR3 nucleotides: TGTGCCAGCAGTGAAGGGTCGGGACTAGCGGGTCCTCATAGATGGGATACGCAGTATTTT.

About this clonotype itself: This likely comes from a read error, as the CDR3 has no conserved phenylalanine or tryptophan at its end. V and J are TRBV5-1 and TRBJ2-5, with unresolved D. The V gene lost 2 bases and the J gene lost 5 bases, with 10 bases spanning the gap. This CDR3 is built from 13 residues. The V gene's germline CDR1 is SGHRS and CDR2 YFSETQ. This CDR3 is CASSFQTSETQYL. CDR3 DNA: TGCGCCAGCAGCTTCCAGACTTCGGAGACCCAGTACTTA.